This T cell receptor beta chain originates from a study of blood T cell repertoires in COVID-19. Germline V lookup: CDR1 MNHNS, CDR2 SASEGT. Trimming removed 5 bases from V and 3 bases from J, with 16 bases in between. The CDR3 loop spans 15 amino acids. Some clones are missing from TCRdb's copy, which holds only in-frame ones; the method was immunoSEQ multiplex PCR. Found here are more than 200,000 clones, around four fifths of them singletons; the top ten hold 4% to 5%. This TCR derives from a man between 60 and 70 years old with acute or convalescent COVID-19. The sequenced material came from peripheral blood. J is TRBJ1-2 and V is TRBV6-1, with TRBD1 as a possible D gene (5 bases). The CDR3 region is CASSRFYTGDYGYTF. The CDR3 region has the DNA TGTGCCAGCAGTCGTTTTTATACGGGGGACTATGGCTACACCTTC.